The clone carrying this TCR beta chain was seen just once. Its antigen remains unknown. The data originate from a study of CD8+ T cells in alopecia areata. RNA extraction and reverse transcription yielded cDNA as sequencing template. Here immunoSEQ multiplex PCR was the method, and the copy in TCRdb shows in-frame clones only, minus some. The table lists some 110,000 clones, around 64% of them singletons. General study points: Normal scalp showed lower clonality than lesional scalp, especially alopecia totalis/universalis.

Sequencing was performed on CD4+ T cells sorted from blood. The clonotype comes from a human donor in good health.

The CDR3 DNA is TGTGCCAGCAGTGCACTAGCGGGGGTGGCAGATACGCAGTATTTT. Protein: CASSALAGVADTQYF. This chain joins TRBV25-1 and TRBJ2-3, with TRBD2 matching over 11 bases. CDR1 is MGHDK and CDR2 is SYGVNS in the germline V gene. The CDR3 runs 15 residues. V trimming: 4 bases; J trimming: 4 bases; junction bases outside the gene matches: 4.